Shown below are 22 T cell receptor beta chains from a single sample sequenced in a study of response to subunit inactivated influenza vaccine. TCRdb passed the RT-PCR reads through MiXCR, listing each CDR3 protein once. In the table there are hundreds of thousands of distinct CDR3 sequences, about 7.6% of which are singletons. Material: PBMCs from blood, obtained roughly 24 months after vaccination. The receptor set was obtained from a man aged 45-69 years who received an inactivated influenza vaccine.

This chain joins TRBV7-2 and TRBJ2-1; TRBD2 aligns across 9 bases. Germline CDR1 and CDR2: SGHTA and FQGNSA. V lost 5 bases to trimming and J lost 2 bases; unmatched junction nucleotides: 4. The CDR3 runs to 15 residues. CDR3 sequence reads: CASSKAGGPYNEQFF. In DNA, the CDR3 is TGTGCCAGCAGCAAAGCGGGAGGTCCCTACAATGAGCAGTTCTTC.

The CDR3 sequence is CASSLGGVLSDTQYF. The CDR3 DNA reads TGTGCCAGCAGCTTAGGTGGGGTATTATCAGATACGCAGTATTTT. The rearrangement uses TRBV7-2 and TRBJ2-3; D is undetermined. CDR3 length equals 15 residues. The V end lost 1 base, the J end lost 4 bases, and 12 bases lay between the germline ends. The V gene's germline CDR1 is SGHTA and CDR2 FQGNSA.

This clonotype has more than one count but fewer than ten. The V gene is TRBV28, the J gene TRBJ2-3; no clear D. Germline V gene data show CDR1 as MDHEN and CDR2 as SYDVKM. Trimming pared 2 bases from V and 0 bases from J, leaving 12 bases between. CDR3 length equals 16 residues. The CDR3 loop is CASSLVFETSTDTQYF. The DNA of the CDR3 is TGTGCCAGCAGTTTAGTTTTTGAGACTAGCACAGATACGCAGTATTTT.

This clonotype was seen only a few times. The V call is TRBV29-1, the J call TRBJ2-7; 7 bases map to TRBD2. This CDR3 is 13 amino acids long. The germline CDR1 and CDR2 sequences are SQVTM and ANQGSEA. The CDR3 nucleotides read TGCAGGCTCGGGGAGGGGAATACCTACGAGCAGTACTTC. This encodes CRLGEGNTYEQYF.

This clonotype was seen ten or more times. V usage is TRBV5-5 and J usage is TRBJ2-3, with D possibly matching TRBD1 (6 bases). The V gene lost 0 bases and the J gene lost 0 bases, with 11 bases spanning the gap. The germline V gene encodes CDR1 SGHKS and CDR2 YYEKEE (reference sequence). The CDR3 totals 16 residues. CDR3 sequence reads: CASSLGWGRSTDTQYF. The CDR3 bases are TGTGCCAGCAGCTTGGGTTGGGGGCGCAGCACAGATACGCAGTATTTT.

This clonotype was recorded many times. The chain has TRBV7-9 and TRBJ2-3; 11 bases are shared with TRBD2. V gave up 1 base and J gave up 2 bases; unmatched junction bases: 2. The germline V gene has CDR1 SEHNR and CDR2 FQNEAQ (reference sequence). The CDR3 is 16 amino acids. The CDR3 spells CASSLVLAGATDTQYF. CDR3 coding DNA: TGTGCCAGCAGCTTAGTACTAGCGGGGGCCACAGATACGCAGTATTTT.

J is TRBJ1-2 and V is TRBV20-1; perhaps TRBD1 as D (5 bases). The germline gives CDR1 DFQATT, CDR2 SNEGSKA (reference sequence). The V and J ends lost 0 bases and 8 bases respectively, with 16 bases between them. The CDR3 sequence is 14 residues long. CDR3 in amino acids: CSARDVRGYGGYTF. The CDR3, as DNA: TGCAGTGCTAGAGATGTGAGGGGTTACGGCGGCTACACCTTC.

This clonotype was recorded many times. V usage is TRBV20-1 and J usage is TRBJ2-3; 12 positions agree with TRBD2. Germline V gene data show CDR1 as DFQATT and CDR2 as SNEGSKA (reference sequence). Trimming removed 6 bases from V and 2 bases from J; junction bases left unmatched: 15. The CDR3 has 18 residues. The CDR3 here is CSAPTSGGFHLNTDTQYF. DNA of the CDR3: TGCAGTGCACCGACTAGCGGGGGATTCCATCTTAACACAGATACGCAGTATTTT.

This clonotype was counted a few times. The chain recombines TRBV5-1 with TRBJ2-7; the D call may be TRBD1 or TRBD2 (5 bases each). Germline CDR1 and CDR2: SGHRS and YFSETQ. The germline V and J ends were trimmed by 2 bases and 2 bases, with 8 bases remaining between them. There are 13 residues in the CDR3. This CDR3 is CASSFGDPYEQYF. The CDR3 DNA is TGCGCCAGCAGCTTCGGGGACCCCTACGAGCAGTACTTC.

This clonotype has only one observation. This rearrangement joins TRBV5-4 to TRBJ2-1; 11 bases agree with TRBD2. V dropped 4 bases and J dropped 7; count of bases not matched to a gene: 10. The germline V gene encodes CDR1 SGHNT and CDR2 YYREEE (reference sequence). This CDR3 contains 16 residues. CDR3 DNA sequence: TGTGCCAGCAGCCCTGGGGGTAGCGGGAGGGAGAATGAGCAGTTCTTC. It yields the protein CASSPGGSGRENEQFF.

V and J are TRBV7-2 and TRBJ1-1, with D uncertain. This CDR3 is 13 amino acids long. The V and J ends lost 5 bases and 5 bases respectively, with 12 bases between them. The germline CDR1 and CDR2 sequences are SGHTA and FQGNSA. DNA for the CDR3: TGTGCCAGCAGCCTCCAATCTCGGACTGAAGCTTTCTTT. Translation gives CASSLQSRTEAFF.

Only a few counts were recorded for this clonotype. Written as DNA, the CDR3 is TGTGCCAGCAGCCAAGATCTAATGAGGGGGGTTGGAACAGATACGCAGTATTTT. It specifies CASSQDLMRGVGTDTQYF. This chain connects TRBV4-2 to TRBJ2-3; D possibly uses TRBD1 or TRBD2 (6 bases each). Germline CDR1 LGHNA, CDR2 YNFKEQ. Trimming cost V 0 bases and J 3 bases, with 19 bases left between them. CDR3 length equals 18 residues.

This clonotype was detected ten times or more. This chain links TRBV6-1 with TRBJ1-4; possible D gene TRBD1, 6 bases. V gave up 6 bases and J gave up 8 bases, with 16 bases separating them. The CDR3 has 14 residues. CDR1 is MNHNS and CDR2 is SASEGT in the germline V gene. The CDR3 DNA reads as TGTGCCAGCAGACCTCAGGGGTTCAGGGAAAAACTGTTTTTT. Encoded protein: CASRPQGFREKLFF.

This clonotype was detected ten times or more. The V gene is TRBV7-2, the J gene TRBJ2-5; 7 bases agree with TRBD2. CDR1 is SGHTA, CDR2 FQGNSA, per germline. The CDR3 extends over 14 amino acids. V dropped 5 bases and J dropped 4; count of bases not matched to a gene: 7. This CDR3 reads CASSLGTIIETQYF. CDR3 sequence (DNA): TGTGCCAGCAGCCTAGGGACTATAATAGAGACCCAGTACTTC.

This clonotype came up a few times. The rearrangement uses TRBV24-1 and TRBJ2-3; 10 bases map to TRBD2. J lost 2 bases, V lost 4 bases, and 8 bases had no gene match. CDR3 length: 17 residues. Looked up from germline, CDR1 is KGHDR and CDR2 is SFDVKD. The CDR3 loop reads CATSERGAGGPTDTQYF. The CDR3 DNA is TGTGCCACCAGTGAGAGGGGAGCGGGAGGGCCCACAGATACGCAGTATTTT.

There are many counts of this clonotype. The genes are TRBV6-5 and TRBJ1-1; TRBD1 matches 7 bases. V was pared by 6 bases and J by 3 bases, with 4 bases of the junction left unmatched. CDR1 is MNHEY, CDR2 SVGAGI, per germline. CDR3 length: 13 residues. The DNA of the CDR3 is TGTGCCAGCAGCTACAGGGGAGACACTGAAGCTTTCTTT. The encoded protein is CASSYRGDTEAFF.

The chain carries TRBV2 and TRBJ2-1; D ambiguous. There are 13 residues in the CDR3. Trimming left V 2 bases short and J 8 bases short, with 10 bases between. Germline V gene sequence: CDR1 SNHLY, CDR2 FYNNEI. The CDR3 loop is CASSELRIHEQFF. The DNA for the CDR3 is TGTGCCAGCAGTGAACTAAGGATCCATGAGCAGTTCTTC.

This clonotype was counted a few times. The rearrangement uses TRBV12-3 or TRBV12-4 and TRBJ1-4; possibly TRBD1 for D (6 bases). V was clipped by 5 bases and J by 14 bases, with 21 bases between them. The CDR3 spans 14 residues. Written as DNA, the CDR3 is TGTGCCAGCAGTGGCGGGACACCCGGTATGGTCCTGTTTTTT. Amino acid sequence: CASSGGTPGMVLFF.

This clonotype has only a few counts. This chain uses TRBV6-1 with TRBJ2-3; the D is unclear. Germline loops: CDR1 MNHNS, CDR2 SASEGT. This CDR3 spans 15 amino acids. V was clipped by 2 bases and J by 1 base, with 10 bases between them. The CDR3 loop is CASSELLIGTDTQYF. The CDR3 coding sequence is TGTGCCAGCAGTGAACTCCTCATTGGCACAGATACGCAGTATTTT.

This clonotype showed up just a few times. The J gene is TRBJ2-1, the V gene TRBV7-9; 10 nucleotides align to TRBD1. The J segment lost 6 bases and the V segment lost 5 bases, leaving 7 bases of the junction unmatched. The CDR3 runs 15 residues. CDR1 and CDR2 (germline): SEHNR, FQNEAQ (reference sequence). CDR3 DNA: TGTGCCAGCAGCGACCGGGACAGGGGCTCCAATGAGCAGTTCTTC. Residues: CASSDRDRGSNEQFF.

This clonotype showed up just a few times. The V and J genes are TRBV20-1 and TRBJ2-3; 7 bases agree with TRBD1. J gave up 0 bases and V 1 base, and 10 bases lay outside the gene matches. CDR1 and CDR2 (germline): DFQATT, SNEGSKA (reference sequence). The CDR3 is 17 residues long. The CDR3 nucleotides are TGCAGTGCTAGAGTACTTCCCGGGACAGCTAGCACAGATACGCAGTATTTT. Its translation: CSARVLPGTASTDTQYF.

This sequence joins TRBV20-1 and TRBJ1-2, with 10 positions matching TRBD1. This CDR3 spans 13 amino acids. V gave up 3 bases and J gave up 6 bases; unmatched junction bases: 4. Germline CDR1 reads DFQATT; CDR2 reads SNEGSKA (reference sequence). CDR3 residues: CSASDRGLNGYTF. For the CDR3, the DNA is TGCAGTGCTAGCGACAGGGGGCTGAATGGCTACACCTTC.